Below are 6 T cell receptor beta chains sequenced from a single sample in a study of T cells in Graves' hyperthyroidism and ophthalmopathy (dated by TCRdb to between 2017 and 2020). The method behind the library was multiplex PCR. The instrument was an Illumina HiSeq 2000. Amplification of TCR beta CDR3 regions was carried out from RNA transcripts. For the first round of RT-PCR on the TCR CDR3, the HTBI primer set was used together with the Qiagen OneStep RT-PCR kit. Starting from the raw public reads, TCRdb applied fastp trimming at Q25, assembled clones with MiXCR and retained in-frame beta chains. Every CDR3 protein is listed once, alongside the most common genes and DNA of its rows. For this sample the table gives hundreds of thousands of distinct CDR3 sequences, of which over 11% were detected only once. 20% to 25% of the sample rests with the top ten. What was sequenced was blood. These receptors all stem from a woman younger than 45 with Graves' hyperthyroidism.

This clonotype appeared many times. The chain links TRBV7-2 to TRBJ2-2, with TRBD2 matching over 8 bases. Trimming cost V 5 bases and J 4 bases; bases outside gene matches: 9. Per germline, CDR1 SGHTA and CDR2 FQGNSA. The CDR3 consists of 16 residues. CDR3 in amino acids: CASSVPGTSPTGELFF. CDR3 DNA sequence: TGTGCCAGCAGCGTCCCGGGGACTAGTCCCACCGGGGAGCTGTTTTTT.

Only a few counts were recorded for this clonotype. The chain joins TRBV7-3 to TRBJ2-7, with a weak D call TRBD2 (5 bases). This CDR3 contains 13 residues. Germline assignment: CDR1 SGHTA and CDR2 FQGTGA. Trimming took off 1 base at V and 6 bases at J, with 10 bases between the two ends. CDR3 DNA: TGTGCCAGCAGCTTAAATCCGGGAAGCGAGCAGTACTTC. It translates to CASSLNPGSEQYF.

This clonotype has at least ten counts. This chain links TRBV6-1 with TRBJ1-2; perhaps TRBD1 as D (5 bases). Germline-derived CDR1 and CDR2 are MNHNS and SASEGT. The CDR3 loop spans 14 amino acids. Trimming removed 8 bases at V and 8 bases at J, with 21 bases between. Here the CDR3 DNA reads TGTGCCAGCTCCAGACTTGGGGGGATGAGCGGCTACACCTTC. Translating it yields CASSRLGGMSGYTF.

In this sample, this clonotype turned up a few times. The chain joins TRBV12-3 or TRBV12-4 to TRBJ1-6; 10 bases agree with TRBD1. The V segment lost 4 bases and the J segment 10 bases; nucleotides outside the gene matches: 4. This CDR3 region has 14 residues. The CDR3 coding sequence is TGTGCCAGCAGTTCGGGACAGGGGTACTCACCCCTCCACTTT. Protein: CASSSGQGYSPLHF.

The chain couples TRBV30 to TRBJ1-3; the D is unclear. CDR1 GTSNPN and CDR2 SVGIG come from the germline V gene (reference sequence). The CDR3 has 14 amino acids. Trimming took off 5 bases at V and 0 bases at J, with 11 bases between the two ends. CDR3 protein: CAWARQSSGNTIYF. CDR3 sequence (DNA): TGTGCCTGGGCCCGCCAGTCCTCTGGAAACACCATATATTTT.

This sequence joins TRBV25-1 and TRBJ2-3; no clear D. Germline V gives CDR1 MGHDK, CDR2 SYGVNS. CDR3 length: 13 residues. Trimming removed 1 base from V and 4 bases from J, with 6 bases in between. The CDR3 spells CASSESIADTQYF. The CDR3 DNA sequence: TGTGCCAGCAGTGAATCTATCGCAGATACGCAGTATTTT.